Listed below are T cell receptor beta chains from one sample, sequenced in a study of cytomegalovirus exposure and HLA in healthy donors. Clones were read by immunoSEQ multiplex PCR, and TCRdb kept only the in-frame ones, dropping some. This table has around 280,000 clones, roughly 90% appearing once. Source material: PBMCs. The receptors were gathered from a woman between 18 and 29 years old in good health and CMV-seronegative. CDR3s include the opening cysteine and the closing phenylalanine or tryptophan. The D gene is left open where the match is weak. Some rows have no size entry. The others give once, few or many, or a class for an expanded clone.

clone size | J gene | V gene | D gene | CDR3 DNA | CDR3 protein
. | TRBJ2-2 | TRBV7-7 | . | TGTGCCAGCAGCTTGGGCCCCGGGGAGCTGTTTTTT | CASSLGPGELFF
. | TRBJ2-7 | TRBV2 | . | TGTGCCAGCAGTGAGCGGACAGCGGTCTCCTACGAGCAGTACTTC | CASSERTAVSYEQYF
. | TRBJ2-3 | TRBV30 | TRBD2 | TGTGCCTGGAGGATACCTTTTGAGCGGGGAGGGACAGATACGCAGTATTTT | CAWRIPFERGGTDTQYF
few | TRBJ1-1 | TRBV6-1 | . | TGTGCCAGCAGTGAAGCGGGGGCAGTTATAGGCACTGAAGCTTTCTTT | CASSEAGAVIGTEAFF
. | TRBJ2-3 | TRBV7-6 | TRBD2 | TGTGCCAGCAGCTTAATATCTAGCGGGGAGTCTTATACGCAGTATTTT | CASSLISSGESYTQYF
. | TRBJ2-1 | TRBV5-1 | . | TGCGCCAGCAGCTCTACCGGGACTCCCAGCTACAATGAGCAGTTCTTC | CASSSTGTPSYNEQFF
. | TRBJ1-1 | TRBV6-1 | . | TGTGCCAGCAGTGACCCAGCCCTGACAGAGAACACTGAAGCTTTCTTT | CASSDPALTENTEAFF
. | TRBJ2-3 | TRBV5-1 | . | TGCGCCAGCAGCTTGGTGTTCCGGCGGGCGGGATTGGAGGACACAGATACGCAGTATTTT | CASSLVFRRAGLEDTDTQYF
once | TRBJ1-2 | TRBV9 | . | TGTGCCAGCAGCGGACAGACTTATGGCTACACCTTC | CASSGQTYGYTF
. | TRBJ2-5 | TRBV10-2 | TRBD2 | TGCGCCAGCAGTTTAGCGGGGAGGAGAGAGACCCAGTACTTC | CASSLAGRRETQYF
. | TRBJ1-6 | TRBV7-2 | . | TGTGCCAGCAGCTTAAATACAGGGTCCTATAATTCACCCCTCCACTTT | CASSLNTGSYNSPLHF
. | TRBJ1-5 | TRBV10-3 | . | TGTGCCATCAGTGAGCCAGGGAACCAGCCCCAGCATTTT | CAISEPGNQPQHF
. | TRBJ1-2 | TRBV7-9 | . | TGTGCCAGCAGCTTAAAGGCGGAGGGGCGTTATGGCTACACCTTC | CASSLKAEGRYGYTF
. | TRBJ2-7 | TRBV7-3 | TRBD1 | TGTGCCAGCAGCCCCGGACAGGGCTACGAGCAGTACTTC | CASSPGQGYEQYF
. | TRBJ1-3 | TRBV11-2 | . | TGTGCCAGCAGCCCCGACAGCCGGGAGCTCGGAAACACCATATATTTT | CASSPDSRELGNTIYF